Below, 30 T cell receptor beta chains from the same sample are listed, as sequenced in a study of blood T cells in healthy people across ages. A J-beta primer mix and a sample-barcoded 5' primer were used in a second PCR of roughly 6 to 11 cycles. TCRdb re-called the 5' RACE reads through MiXCR, storing one row per CDR3 protein. The table shows around 800,000 distinct CDR3 sequences, with around a quarter occurring only once. A further study also used this sample, focusing on T cells of mothers and their children.

Input material: blood. These receptors originate from a boy between 10 and 17 years old in good health.

The rearrangement links TRBV7-9 to TRBJ2-5; 8 bases line up with TRBD1. This CDR3 has 14 amino acids. V shed 5 bases, J shed 4 bases, and the junction held 6 bases outside the gene matches. Germline V gives CDR1 SEHNR, CDR2 FQNEAQ (reference sequence). DNA of the CDR3: TGTGCCAGCAGCGAAGGGACAGGAGGAGAGACCCAGTACTTC. Protein product: CASSEGTGGETQYF.

This clonotype has a handful of counts. The chain is built from TRBV10-1 and TRBJ2-2; 9 bases are shared with TRBD2. This CDR3 has 15 amino acids. The V segment lost 3 bases and the J segment 6 bases; nucleotides outside the gene matches: 5. CDR1 is WNHNN and CDR2 is SYGVQD in the germline V gene (reference sequence). The CDR3 DNA sequence: TGCGCCAGCAGTGATCGGAGCGGGGGGCCCGGGGAGCTGTTTTTT. Translated: CASSDRSGGPGELFF.

This clonotype was counted between two and nine times. This sequence joins TRBV12-3 or TRBV12-4 and TRBJ1-3; TRBD1 agrees at 7 bases. The CDR3 spans 16 residues. J gave up 2 bases and V 6 bases, and 10 bases lay outside the gene matches. CDR3 nucleotides: TGTGCCAGCAGGCTGGCGAGAGGGGGCCCTGGAAACACCATATATTTT. It codes for CASRLARGGPGNTIYF.

This chain joins TRBV4-1 and TRBJ1-6; no clear D gene. Trimming removed 4 bases from V and 7 bases from J, with 8 bases in between. The length of the CDR3 is 13 residues. In germline, CDR1 is MGHRA, CDR2 YSYEKL. CDR3 loop: CASSLRKNSPLHF. The CDR3 DNA reads as TGCGCCAGCAGCCTGAGGAAGAATTCACCCCTCCACTTT.

The CDR3 here is CASSQGGPPSRRNQYF. As DNA, the CDR3 is TGCGCCAGCAGCCAAGGGGGTCCCCCCTCCCGGCGGAACCAGTACTTC. The chain recombines TRBV4-1 with TRBJ2-5; D is ambiguous. The CDR3 has 16 amino acids. Germline V CDR1 and CDR2: MGHRA, YSYEKL. V lost 1 base to trimming and J lost 10 bases, with 22 bases between them.

The chain recombines TRBV5-1 with TRBJ2-7, with TRBD2 identical over 11 bases. The J call may not be correct, given that the DNA end is closer to TRBJ2-1. The CDR3 spans 16 residues. Germline V lookup: CDR1 SGHRS, CDR2 YFSETQ. The CDR3 DNA sequence: TGCGCCAGCAGCTGGACTAGCGGGTATCCCTACAATGAGCAGTTCTTC. Translated, it gives CASSWTSGYPYNEQFF.

This clonotype was seen a handful of times. The chain uses TRBV7-9 and TRBJ2-7; 16 bases align to TRBD2. V lost 0 bases, J lost 2 bases, and 1 base stayed unmatched. The CDR3 has 17 amino acids. Germline CDR1 reads SEHNR; CDR2 reads FQNEAQ (reference sequence). In DNA, the CDR3 is TGTGCCAGCAGCTTAGCGGGGACTAGCGGGGGGGCCTACGAGCAGTACTTC. This codes for CASSLAGTSGGAYEQYF.

This clonotype has more than one count but fewer than ten. The chain links TRBV7-2 to TRBJ2-1; D is undetermined. This CDR3 comprises 14 residues. Germline V gene sequence: CDR1 SGHTA, CDR2 FQGNSA. V was pared by 1 base and J by 10 bases, with 14 bases between. The CDR3 spells CASSLGSGPGEQFF. Written as DNA, the CDR3 is TGTGCCAGCAGCTTAGGTTCGGGCCCTGGGGAGCAGTTCTTC. Filled out from reference TRBV7-2 and TRBJ2-1, the complete variable domain reads GAGVSQSPSNKVTEKGKDVELRCDPISGHTALYWYRQSLGQGLEFLIYFQGNSAPDKSGLPSDRFSAERTGGSVSTLTIQRTQQEDSAVYLCASSLGSGPGEQFFGPGTRLTVL.

The chain links TRBV5-5 to TRBJ2-5; a possible D gene is TRBD2 (5 bases). TRBJ2-7 explains the end of the DNA better; the J call may be wrong. Germline assignment: CDR1 SGHKS and CDR2 YYEKEE (reference sequence). The CDR3 consists of 19 residues. In DNA form, the CDR3 reads TGTGCCAGCAGCTTGGCCGGGTCAGAATCTTATACTAGCTCCTACGAGCAGTACTTC. Protein product: CASSLAGSESYTSSYEQYF.

This clonotype was counted at least ten times. The V call is TRBV12-3 or TRBV12-4, the J call TRBJ1-3; maybe TRBD1 (6 bases). The CDR3 consists of 18 residues. V lost 3 bases and J 1 base, leaving 19 bases between the germline ends. CDR3 loop: CASSFGARGMRSGNTIYF. In DNA form, the CDR3 reads TGTGCCAGCAGTTTCGGAGCTAGGGGGATGAGGTCTGGAAACACCATATATTTT.

This rearrangement joins TRBV5-1 to TRBJ2-6, with 10 bases that match TRBD1. Per the germline V gene, CDR1 is SGHRS and CDR2 is YFSETQ. This CDR3 comprises 19 residues. V trimming: 4 bases; J trimming: 2 bases; junction bases outside the gene matches: 12. CDR3 bases: TGCGCCAGCAGCCTCTATACCATGGACAGGGGGACTGGGGCCAACGTCCTGACTTTC. Its translation is CASSLYTMDRGTGANVLTF.

Only a few counts were recorded for this clonotype. The chain couples TRBV15 to TRBJ2-5, with D maybe TRBD2 (5 bases). TRBJ2-7 matches the DNA end more closely, so the J call is doubtful. There are 14 residues in the CDR3. Germline CDR1 reads LNHNV; CDR2 reads YYDKDF (reference sequence). CDR3 sequence: CATSTSQEDYEQYF. The DNA of the CDR3 is TGTGCCACCAGCACCAGCCAGGAGGATTACGAGCAGTACTTC.

This clonotype was seen a few times. The chain joins TRBV12-3 or TRBV12-4 to TRBJ2-5; D may match TRBD1 or TRBD2 (6 bases each). V was clipped by 5 bases and J by 1 base, with 20 bases between them. This CDR3 contains 17 residues. In DNA form, the CDR3 reads TGTGCCAGCAGTGGCGGGACACGTAGAAGTACCCAAGAGACCCAGTACTTC. Protein sequence: CASSGGTRRSTQETQYF.

This chain links TRBV5-1 with TRBJ1-1; maybe TRBD1 (6 bases). CDR1 is SGHRS and CDR2 is YFSETQ in the germline V gene. CDR3 length: 13 residues. Trimming removed 5 bases at V and 1 base at J, with 9 bases between. The CDR3 region is CASRGGRNTEAFF. In nucleotides, the CDR3 is TGCGCCAGCAGGGGGGGCAGGAACACTGAAGCTTTCTTT.

This chain links TRBV27 with TRBJ1-6; the D is unclear. Germline lookup yields CDR1 MNHEY and CDR2 SMNVEV (reference sequence). Trimming shortened V by 4 bases and J by 7 bases, and 14 bases separated the two germline ends. The CDR3 totals 15 residues. The CDR3 DNA reads as TGTGCCAGCAGTTCCTTAGGATCGTGGAATTCACCCCTCCACTTT. This encodes CASSSLGSWNSPLHF.

This clonotype was counted many times. The genes are TRBV15 and TRBJ2-7, with D uncertain. This CDR3 has 12 amino acids. The V gene lost 0 bases and the J gene lost 2 bases, with 2 bases spanning the gap. The germline V gene has CDR1 LNHNV and CDR2 YYDKDF (reference sequence). CDR3 loop: CATSREAYEQYF. The DNA for the CDR3 is TGTGCCACCAGCAGAGAGGCCTACGAGCAGTACTTC.

The rearrangement uses TRBV10-3 and TRBJ2-1, with D possibly matching TRBD2 (6 bases). Trimming pared 5 bases from V and 5 bases from J, leaving 13 bases between. Per the germline V gene, CDR1 is ENHRY and CDR2 is SYGVKD. The CDR3 is 14 residues long. The CDR3 here is CAISRLGTNNEQFF. Here the CDR3 DNA reads TGTGCCATCAGTCGACTAGGAACAAACAATGAGCAGTTCTTC.

In its sample, this clonotype was seen a few times. This rearrangement joins TRBV12-3 or TRBV12-4 to TRBJ2-1; D might be TRBD2 (6 bases). This CDR3 contains 13 residues. Between the trimmed V and J ends, which lost 7 bases and 2 bases, there was a span of 9 bases. The CDR3 spells CASKGRPYNEQFF. The DNA for the CDR3 is TGTGCCAGCAAGGGGAGGCCCTACAATGAGCAGTTCTTC.

In this sample, this clonotype turned up a few times. V is TRBV20-1 and J is TRBJ1-2; D not certain. The germline V gene encodes CDR1 DFQATT and CDR2 SNEGSKA (reference sequence). The V end was cut by 3 bases, the J end by 4 bases, with 15 bases between. The CDR3 runs 14 residues. CDR3 DNA sequence: TGCAGTGCTAGGGGTTTGGAGTCCGGCTATGGCTACACCTTC. Its translation: CSARGLESGYGYTF.

The chain has TRBV20-1 and TRBJ1-4; 7 bases match TRBD1. J was trimmed by 7 bases and V by 0 bases; bases with no gene match: 5. The germline gives CDR1 DFQATT, CDR2 SNEGSKA (reference sequence). There are 14 residues in the CDR3. The CDR3 nucleotides read TGCAGTGCTAGAGAATTAACAGGGGTTGAAAAACTGTTTTTT. Encoded protein: CSARELTGVEKLFF.

There are a few counts of this clonotype. The chain uses TRBV9 and TRBJ2-7; D perhaps matches TRBD1 (5 bases). V lost 2 bases and J 0 bases, leaving 12 bases between the germline ends. The CDR3 runs to 15 residues. The germline V gene encodes CDR1 SGDLS and CDR2 YYNGEE. The CDR3 protein is CASSVGHTISYEQYF. The DNA of the CDR3 is TGTGCCAGCAGCGTTGGACACACAATCTCCTACGAGCAGTACTTC.

V gene TRBV12-3 or TRBV12-4 combines with J gene TRBJ2-5; TRBD2 aligns across 8 bases. V lost 5 bases to trimming and J lost 3 bases; unmatched junction nucleotides: 11. The CDR3 runs to 16 residues. This CDR3 reads CASSPPRLAGKETQYF. CDR3 nucleotide sequence: TGTGCCAGCAGTCCCCCCCGCCTAGCGGGCAAAGAGACCCAGTACTTC.

This clonotype has just a few counts. V usage is TRBV7-9 and J usage is TRBJ1-2; D call uncertain. The V gene's germline CDR1 is SEHNR and CDR2 FQNEAQ (reference sequence). The CDR3 loop spans 14 amino acids. V lost 4 bases to trimming and J lost 6 bases, with 15 bases between them. CDR3 sequence reads: CASSSHSGNHGYTF. As DNA, the CDR3 is TGTGCCAGCAGCTCCCACTCGGGGAATCATGGCTACACCTTC.

This clonotype was seen more than once but under ten times. The V gene is TRBV27, the J gene TRBJ2-6; 7 nucleotides line up with TRBD1. Per the germline V gene, CDR1 is MNHEY and CDR2 is SMNVEV (reference sequence). The CDR3 totals 18 residues. J was trimmed by 0 bases and V by 1 base; bases with no gene match: 6. The CDR3 is CASSLLGRGYSGANVLTF. The CDR3 coding sequence is TGTGCCAGCAGTTTATTGGGCAGGGGGTACTCTGGGGCCAACGTCCTGACTTTC.

The rearrangement links TRBV29-1 to TRBJ2-1, with 7 bases aligning to TRBD2. Germline CDR1 and CDR2: SQVTM and ANQGSEA. The V and J ends lost 4 bases and 5 bases, in that order; junction bases with no gene match: 11. CDR3 length equals 15 residues. CDR3 nucleotides: TGCAGCGTTGTTAAACGGGGGGTGCTGGACAATGAGCAGTTCTTC. Its protein is CSVVKRGVLDNEQFF.

The sample holds a few counts of this clonotype. J is TRBJ2-5 and V is TRBV29-1, with unresolved D. The CDR3 totals 13 residues. V was cut by 3 bases and J by 1 base, with 9 bases left in between. From germline, CDR1 is SQVTM and CDR2 ANQGSEA. This chain's CDR3 is CSVDRILQETQYF. In nucleotides, the CDR3 is TGCAGCGTTGATCGGATCCTCCAAGAGACCCAGTACTTC.

This clonotype occurred a few times. J is TRBJ2-5 and V is TRBV30, with D possibly matching TRBD2 (7 bases). Matching the DNA end better, TRBJ2-1 makes the J call doubtful. The V gene's germline CDR1 is GTSNPN and CDR2 SVGIG (reference sequence). CDR3 size: 16 residues. CDR3 loop: CAWTGPDGGAFNEQFF. CDR3 DNA: TGTGCCTGGACCGGCCCCGATGGGGGGGCCTTTAATGAGCAGTTCTTC.

The J gene is TRBJ2-5, the V gene TRBV7-9; TRBD2 agrees at 8 bases. CDR1 and CDR2 from the germline V gene are SEHNR and FQNEAQ (reference sequence). There are 15 residues in the CDR3. V dropped 5 bases and J dropped 5; count of bases not matched to a gene: 10. The CDR3 loop is CASSAGGTSWETQYF. CDR3 coding DNA: TGTGCCAGCAGCGCCGGCGGGACTAGTTGGGAGACCCAGTACTTC.

Only a few counts were recorded for this clonotype. The chain uses TRBV10-3 and TRBJ2-5; either TRBD1 or TRBD2 may supply D (5 bases each). Germline V gene sequence: CDR1 ENHRY, CDR2 SYGVKD. This CDR3 contains 15 residues. The V gene lost 4 bases and the J gene lost 5 bases, with 17 bases spanning the gap. CDR3 DNA sequence: TGTGCCATCAGTGGCACCGGGACCCCGAGGGAGACCCAGTACTTC. Translation gives CAISGTGTPRETQYF.

The chain recombines TRBV27 with TRBJ2-4; 10 nucleotides line up with TRBD2. Germline V gives CDR1 MNHEY, CDR2 SMNVEV (reference sequence). The length of the CDR3 is 17 residues. With 3 bases clipped from V and 2 bases from J, the junction kept 7 bases outside the gene matches. CDR3 residues: CASSFNSGGATKNIQYF. The CDR3 region has the DNA TGTGCCAGCAGTTTCAACAGCGGGGGGGCAACCAAAAACATTCAGTACTTC.